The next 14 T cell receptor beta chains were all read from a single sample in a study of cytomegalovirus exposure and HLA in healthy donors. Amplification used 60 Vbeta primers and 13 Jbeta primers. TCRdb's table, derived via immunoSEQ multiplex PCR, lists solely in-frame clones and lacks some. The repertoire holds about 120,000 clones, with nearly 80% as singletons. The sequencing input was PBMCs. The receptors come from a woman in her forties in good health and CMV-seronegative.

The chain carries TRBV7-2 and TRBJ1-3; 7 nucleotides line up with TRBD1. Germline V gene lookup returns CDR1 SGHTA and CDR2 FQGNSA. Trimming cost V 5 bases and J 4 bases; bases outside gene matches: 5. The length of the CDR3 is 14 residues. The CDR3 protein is CASSRGTVGNTIYF. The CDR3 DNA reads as TGTGCCAGCAGCAGAGGGACAGTCGGAAACACCATATATTTT.

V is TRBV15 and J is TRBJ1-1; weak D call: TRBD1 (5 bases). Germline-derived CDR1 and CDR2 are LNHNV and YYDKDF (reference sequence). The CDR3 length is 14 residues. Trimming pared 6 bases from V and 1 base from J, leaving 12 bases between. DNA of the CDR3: TGTGCCACCAGAGCGGGGGGGTCGAACACTGAAGCTTTCTTT. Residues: CATRAGGSNTEAFF.

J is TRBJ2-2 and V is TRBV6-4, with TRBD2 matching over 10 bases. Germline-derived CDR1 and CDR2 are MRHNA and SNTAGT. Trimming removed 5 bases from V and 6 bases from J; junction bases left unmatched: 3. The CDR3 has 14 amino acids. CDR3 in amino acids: CASSPSGSAGELFF. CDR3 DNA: TGTGCCAGCAGTCCTAGCGGGAGTGCCGGGGAGCTGTTTTTT.

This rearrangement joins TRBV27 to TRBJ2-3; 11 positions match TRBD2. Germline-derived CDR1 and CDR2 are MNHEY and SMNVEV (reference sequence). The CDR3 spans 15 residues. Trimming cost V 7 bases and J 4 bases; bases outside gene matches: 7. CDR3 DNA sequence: TGTGCCAGCACCGGACTAGCGGGTGGTTCAGATACGCAGTATTTT. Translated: CASTGLAGGSDTQYF.

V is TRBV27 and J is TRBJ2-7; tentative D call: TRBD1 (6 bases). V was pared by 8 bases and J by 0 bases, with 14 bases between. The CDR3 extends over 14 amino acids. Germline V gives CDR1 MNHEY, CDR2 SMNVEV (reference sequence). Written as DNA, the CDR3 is TGTGCCAGCTGGCTCAGGGGCCGCTCCTACGAGCAGTACTTC. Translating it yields CASWLRGRSYEQYF.

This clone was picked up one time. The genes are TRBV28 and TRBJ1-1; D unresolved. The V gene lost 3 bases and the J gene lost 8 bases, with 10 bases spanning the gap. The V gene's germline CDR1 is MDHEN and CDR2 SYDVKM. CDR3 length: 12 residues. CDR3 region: CASSFIGREAFF. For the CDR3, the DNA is TGTGCCAGCAGTTTTATTGGCAGAGAAGCTTTCTTT.

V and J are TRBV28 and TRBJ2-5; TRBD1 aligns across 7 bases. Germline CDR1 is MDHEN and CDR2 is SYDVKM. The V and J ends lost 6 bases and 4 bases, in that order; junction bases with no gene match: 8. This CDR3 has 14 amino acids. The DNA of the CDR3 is TGTGCCAGCAGCCGTCCCGACAGGGCAGAGACCCAGTACTTC. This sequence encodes CASSRPDRAETQYF.

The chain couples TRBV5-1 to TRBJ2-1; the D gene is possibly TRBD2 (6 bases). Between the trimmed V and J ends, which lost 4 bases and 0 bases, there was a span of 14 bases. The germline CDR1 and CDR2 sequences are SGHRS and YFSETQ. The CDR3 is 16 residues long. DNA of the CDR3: TGCGCCAGCAGCACCCGACTAGGGAGCTCCTACAATGAGCAGTTCTTC. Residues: CASSTRLGSSYNEQFF.

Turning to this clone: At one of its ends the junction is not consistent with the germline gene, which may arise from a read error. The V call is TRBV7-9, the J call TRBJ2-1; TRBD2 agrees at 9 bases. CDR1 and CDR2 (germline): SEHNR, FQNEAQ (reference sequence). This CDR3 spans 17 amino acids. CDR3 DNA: TGTTCCAGCAGCGGACGATTAGCGGGAGCGAGCCGCGATGAGCAGTTCTTC. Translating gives CSSSGRLAGASRDEQFF.

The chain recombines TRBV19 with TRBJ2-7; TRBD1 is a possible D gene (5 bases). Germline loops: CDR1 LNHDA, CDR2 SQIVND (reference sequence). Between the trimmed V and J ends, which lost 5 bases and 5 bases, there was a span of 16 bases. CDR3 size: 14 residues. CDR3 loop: CASSPAGIWHEQYF. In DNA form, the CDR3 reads TGTGCCAGTAGTCCCGCAGGGATATGGCACGAGCAGTACTTC.

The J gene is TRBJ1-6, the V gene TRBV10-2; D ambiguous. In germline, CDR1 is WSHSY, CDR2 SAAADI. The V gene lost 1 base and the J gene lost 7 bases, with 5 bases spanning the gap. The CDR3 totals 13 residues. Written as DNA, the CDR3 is TGCGCCAGCAGTGAGTTCGAGAATTCACCCCTCCACTTT. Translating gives CASSEFENSPLHF.

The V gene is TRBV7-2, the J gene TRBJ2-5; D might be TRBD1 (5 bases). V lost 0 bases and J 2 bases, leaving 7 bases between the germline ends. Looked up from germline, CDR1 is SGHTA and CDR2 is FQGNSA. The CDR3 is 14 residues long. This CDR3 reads CASSLAGLQETQYF. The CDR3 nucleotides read TGTGCCAGCAGCTTAGCGGGGCTGCAAGAGACCCAGTACTTC.

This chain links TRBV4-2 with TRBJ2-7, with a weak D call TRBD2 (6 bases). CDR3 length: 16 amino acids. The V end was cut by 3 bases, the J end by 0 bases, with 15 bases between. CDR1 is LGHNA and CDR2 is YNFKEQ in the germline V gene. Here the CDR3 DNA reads TGTGCCAGCAGCCAGACTCTAGCGAGCAACTCCTACGAGCAGTACTTC. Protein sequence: CASSQTLASNSYEQYF.

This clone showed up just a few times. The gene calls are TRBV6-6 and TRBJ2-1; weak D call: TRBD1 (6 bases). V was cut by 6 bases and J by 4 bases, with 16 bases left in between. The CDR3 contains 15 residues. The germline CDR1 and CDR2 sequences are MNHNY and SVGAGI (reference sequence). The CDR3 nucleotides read TGTGCCAGCAGAGCGACACAGGGAGCATACAATGAGCAGTTCTTC. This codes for CASRATQGAYNEQFF.